Listed here are 30 T cell receptor beta chains from one sample, sequenced in a study of CD8 T cells in ankylosing spondylitis. General study findings and limits: A motif in TCR beta, a set of eight or nine highly homologous variants, appeared characteristic of ankylosing spondylitis blood.

TCRdb used MiXCR to reprocess the 5' RACE reads, holding one entry per CDR3 protein. Of about 500,000 distinct CDR3 sequences detected, roughly 13% appear once; the ten largest clones hold around 7%. These receptors have no known antigen. The source material was blood, either unsorted or a sorted T cell fraction (not recorded which). Source of these receptors: a male donor with ankylosing spondylitis.

This clonotype occurred a few times. The chain couples TRBV7-2 to TRBJ1-5, with 12 bases lining up with TRBD1. Germline V gene sequence: CDR1 SGHTA, CDR2 FQGNSA. This CDR3 comprises 15 residues. V lost 5 bases, J lost 9 bases, and 8 bases stayed unmatched. CDR3 sequence reads: CASSLGTGGQWPQHF. DNA of the CDR3: TGTGCCAGCAGCCTGGGGACAGGGGGCCAGTGGCCCCAGCATTTT.

The chain combines TRBV15 with TRBJ1-1; 7 nucleotides agree with TRBD1. Trimming removed 0 bases from V and 3 bases from J; junction bases left unmatched: 4. CDR1 LNHNV and CDR2 YYDKDF come from the germline V gene (reference sequence). The CDR3 totals 15 residues. The CDR3 nucleotides read TGTGCCACCAGCAGAGATCCTCAGGGGGACACTGAAGCTTTCTTT. Its protein product is CATSRDPQGDTEAFF.

This clonotype was seen repeatedly, ten times or more. The J gene is TRBJ2-7, the V gene TRBV5-1; 8 bases align to TRBD1. CDR3 size: 13 residues. Germline loops: CDR1 SGHRS, CDR2 YFSETQ. The V and J ends lost 7 bases and 5 bases, in that order; junction bases with no gene match: 8. CDR3 nucleotide sequence: TGCGCCAGCGGATACAGGGGGTCCCACGAGCAGTACGTC. Translated: CASGYRGSHEQYV.

The chain recombines TRBV4-1 with TRBJ1-2; D gene ambiguous. The V and J ends lost 0 bases and 6 bases respectively, with 20 bases between them. Germline V gives CDR1 MGHRA, CDR2 YSYEKL. The CDR3 extends over 17 amino acids. The CDR3 sequence is CASSQDVPRTEVHGYTF. In DNA, the CDR3 is TGCGCCAGCAGCCAAGATGTTCCCCGGACGGAAGTCCATGGCTACACCTTC.

The chain has TRBV6-4 and TRBJ2-7; TRBD2 matches 10 bases. Per the germline V gene, CDR1 is MRHNA and CDR2 is SNTAGT. The J segment lost 0 bases and the V segment lost 6 bases, leaving 8 bases of the junction unmatched. CDR3 length: 16 residues. The CDR3 spells CASRGLLAGSSYEQYV. As DNA, the CDR3 is TGTGCCAGCAGGGGGTTACTAGCGGGAAGCTCCTACGAGCAGTACGTC.

The rearrangement uses TRBV5-1 and TRBJ1-1; perhaps TRBD1 as D (6 bases). Between the trimmed V and J ends, which lost 1 base and 1 base, there was a span of 17 bases. The CDR3 contains 17 residues. Germline loops: CDR1 SGHRS, CDR2 YFSETQ. The CDR3 is CASSLFQQGFPNTEAFF. The CDR3 DNA reads as TGCGCCAGCAGCTTGTTTCAACAGGGCTTCCCGAACACTGAAGCTTTCTTT.

This clonotype was seen only a few times. V is TRBV4-2 and J is TRBJ1-1; D perhaps matches TRBD1 (6 bases). The ends were cut back, 2 bases at V and 0 bases at J, with 13 bases in the middle. The germline V gene has CDR1 LGHNA and CDR2 YNFKEQ. The CDR3 covers 16 residues. The CDR3 DNA reads TGTGCCAGCAGCCAAAGCAGGGGCGCCATGAACACTGAAGCTTTCTTT. As protein: CASSQSRGAMNTEAFF.

The table lists this clonotype with a few counts. V is TRBV28 and J is TRBJ2-7; no clear D gene. CDR1 MDHEN and CDR2 SYDVKM come from the germline V gene. CDR3 size: 11 residues. The ends were cut back, 4 bases at V and 3 bases at J, with 4 bases in the middle. For the CDR3, the DNA is TGTGCCAGCAGTTCTCGCTACGAGCAGTACGTC. This translates into CASSSRYEQYV.

The chain recombines TRBV5-1 with TRBJ1-2; the match to TRBD1 covers 7 bases. Looked up from germline, CDR1 is SGHRS and CDR2 is YFSETQ. V lost 1 base, J lost 5 bases, and 8 bases stayed unmatched. The CDR3 length is 15 residues. The CDR3 nucleotides are TGCGCCAGCAGCTTGCGGCAGGGGGTAGAGTATGGCTACACCTTC. Translation gives CASSLRQGVEYGYTF. The full variable domain, in which reference TRBV5-1 and TRBJ1-2 provide the parts outside the CDR3, is KAGVTQTPRYLIKTRGQQVTLSCSPISGHRSVSWYQQTPGQGLQFLFEYFSETQRNKGNFPGRFSGRQFSNSRSEMNVSTLELGDSALYLCASSLRQGVEYGYTFGSGTRLTVV.

This clonotype was counted between two and nine times. The gene calls are TRBV6-1 and TRBJ2-3, with a possible D match to TRBD1 (8 bases). There are 15 residues in the CDR3. Germline CDR1 MNHNS, CDR2 SASEGT. Deletions cut 6 bases from V and 4 bases from J, with 17 bases between. DNA for the CDR3: TGTGCCAGCAGGGTCAGGACAGGGAGGGCAGATACGCAGTATTTT. This sequence encodes CASRVRTGRADTQYF.

This clonotype was detected a few times. This chain links TRBV2 with TRBJ2-1; TRBD2 matches at 9 bases. The CDR3 is 14 amino acids. Germline V gene sequence: CDR1 SNHLY, CDR2 FYNNEI. The ends lost 9 bases at V and 1 base at J; junction bases unmatched: 4. Written as DNA, the CDR3 is TGTGCCAGAACTAGCGGGTTTTCCTACAATGAGCAGTTCTTC. This sequence encodes CARTSGFSYNEQFF.

This clonotype came up a few times. The chain employs TRBV29-1 and TRBJ1-2; D is possibly TRBD1 (5 bases). The CDR3 is 14 residues long. Germline loops: CDR1 SQVTM, CDR2 ANQGSEA. V was trimmed by 0 bases and J by 3 bases, leaving 11 bases between them. For the CDR3, the DNA is TGCAGCGTTGAAGACAGGGAAGGGTACTATGGCTACACCTTC. As protein: CSVEDREGYYGYTF.

This clonotype was detected ten times or more. The chain is built from TRBV12-3 or TRBV12-4 and TRBJ1-2; D unclear. The CDR3 runs to 13 residues. The germline V and J ends were trimmed by 1 base and 4 bases, with 7 bases remaining between them. The CDR3 protein is CASSLGQVYGYTF. CDR3 DNA: TGTGCCAGCAGTTTAGGCCAGGTCTATGGCTACACCTTC.

This clonotype came up many times. The V call is TRBV12-3 or TRBV12-4, the J call TRBJ2-5; no clear D. This CDR3 contains 13 residues. The ends were cut back, 6 bases at V and 4 bases at J, with 12 bases in the middle. CDR3 protein: CASSRPPRETQYF. DNA of the CDR3: TGTGCCAGCAGCCGTCCCCCCAGAGAGACCCAGTACTTC.

This clonotype turned up a few times. The junction does not match germline at one end; this may be a read error. V usage is TRBV10-3 and J usage is TRBJ2-7; D possibly corresponds to TRBD2 (6 bases). Looked up from germline, CDR1 is ENHRY and CDR2 is SYGVKD. This CDR3 has 11 amino acids. In nucleotides, the CDR3 is TGTGCCATCAGTGAGTCCCTAGCGTTCGCTTGG. Its protein is CAISESLAFAW.

The chain joins TRBV12-3 or TRBV12-4 to TRBJ1-4; 8 nucleotides match TRBD1. Germline trimming cut 2 bases from V and 8 bases from J; bases unmatched to any gene: 7. There are 15 residues in the CDR3. CDR3 protein: CASSLYGQGREKLFF. The CDR3 nucleotides are TGTGCCAGCAGTTTATACGGACAGGGTCGAGAAAAACTGTTTTTT.

This clonotype was observed a handful of times. This chain uses TRBV25-1 with TRBJ1-1; maybe TRBD1 (6 bases). Per the germline V gene, CDR1 is MGHDK and CDR2 is SYGVNS. This CDR3 is built from 11 residues. Deletions cut 9 bases from V and 11 bases from J, with 16 bases between. CDR3 DNA sequence: TGTGCCAGTTGGGCGCGGGACAAGGCTTTCTTT. This gives the protein CASWARDKAFF.

CDR3 DNA: TGTGCCACCAGTGACGGACTAGCGGGAGACAATGAGCAGTTCTTC. The encoded protein is CATSDGLAGDNEQFF. The rearrangement links TRBV24-1 to TRBJ2-1, with TRBD2 matching 13 bases. Per the germline V gene, CDR1 is KGHDR and CDR2 is SFDVKD. This CDR3 is 15 amino acids long. V dropped 4 bases and J dropped 5; count of bases not matched to a gene: 1.

This clonotype occurred many times. A much larger clone lies one base from this, so it may be a read error. The chain combines TRBV12-3 or TRBV12-4 with TRBJ2-5; D unresolved. V was pared by 6 bases and J by 2 bases, with 4 bases between. The CDR3 has 11 amino acids. The CDR3 sequence is CASREQETQYF. CDR3 DNA sequence: TGTGCCAGCAGGGAACAAGAGACCCAGTACTTC.

This chain joins TRBV10-1 and TRBJ1-5; TRBD1 might be the D (5 bases). Germline assignment: CDR1 WNHNN and CDR2 SYGVQD (reference sequence). V lost 7 bases, J lost 13 bases, and 20 bases lay in between. The CDR3 is 13 amino acids. The CDR3 coding sequence is TGCGCCAGCACCGCCGGACAACCGGAACTTCAGCATTTT. This sequence encodes CASTAGQPELQHF.

This clonotype was seen only a few times. This rearrangement joins TRBV10-3 to TRBJ2-3, with D possibly TRBD2 on 6 matching bases. The CDR3 is 12 amino acids. V lost 10 bases and J 4 bases, leaving 12 bases between the germline ends. Germline CDR1 ENHRY, CDR2 SYGVKD. The CDR3: CATVGSPDTQYF. CDR3 DNA sequence: TGTGCCACGGTCGGGAGCCCAGATACGCAGTATTTT.

The rearrangement uses TRBV12-3 or TRBV12-4 and TRBJ1-2; D not resolved. The CDR3 totals 17 residues. V was clipped by 1 base and J by 7 bases, with 22 bases between them. The CDR3 is CASSLDPGFDSPRGYTF. Here the CDR3 DNA reads TGTGCCAGCAGTTTAGATCCAGGTTTCGATTCTCCTCGTGGCTACACCTTC.

This clonotype has a handful of counts. This CDR3 reads CASSGGTWAQYF. CDR3 DNA sequence: TGTGCCAGCAGTGGGGGGACATGGGCGCAGTATTTT. The chain is built from TRBV12-3 or TRBV12-4 and TRBJ2-3; possibly TRBD1 or TRBD2 for D (6 bases each). The CDR3 spans 12 residues. V lost 5 bases, J lost 10 bases, and 13 bases lay in between.

This clonotype occurred a few times. The V and J genes are TRBV2 and TRBJ2-5; 9 bases match TRBD2. CDR3 size: 15 residues. Germline V lookup: CDR1 SNHLY, CDR2 FYNNEI. V dropped 6 bases and J dropped 4; count of bases not matched to a gene: 9. For the CDR3, the DNA is TGTGCCAGCAGGGACGGGGCTAGCGGGATAGAGACCCAGTACTTC. Residues: CASRDGASGIETQYF.

This clonotype was seen once. The chain recombines TRBV4-1 with TRBJ1-4; a possible D gene is TRBD1 (6 bases). The V gene lost 4 bases and the J gene lost 6 bases, with 18 bases spanning the gap. The CDR3 spans 16 residues. The germline V gene encodes CDR1 MGHRA and CDR2 YSYEKL. CDR3 bases: TGCGCCAGCAGCCCTTTGGGAAGACAGGCAGATGAAAAACTGTTTTTT. Amino acid sequence: CASSPLGRQADEKLFF.

This clonotype was observed a handful of times. This rearrangement joins TRBV13 to TRBJ1-1, with 7 positions matching TRBD1. Germline lookup yields CDR1 PRHDT and CDR2 FYEKMQ (reference sequence). V gave up 5 bases and J gave up 3 bases; unmatched junction bases: 6. This CDR3 has 14 amino acids. The CDR3 is CASSPDRRYTEAFF. The CDR3, as DNA: TGTGCCAGCAGCCCGGACAGGAGGTACACTGAAGCTTTCTTT.

This clonotype has more than one count but fewer than ten. This chain connects TRBV2 to TRBJ2-3; tentative D call: TRBD2 (5 bases). The germline CDR1 and CDR2 sequences are SNHLY and FYNNEI. The V end lost 4 bases, the J end lost 4 bases, and 12 bases lay between the germline ends. This CDR3 region has 14 residues. CDR3 amino acids: CASSARWGADTQYF. The CDR3 region has the DNA TGTGCCAGCAGTGCACGGTGGGGAGCAGATACGCAGTATTTT.

The chain combines TRBV30 with TRBJ2-1; no firm D call. Germline values: CDR1 GTSNPN, CDR2 SVGIG (reference sequence). This CDR3 comprises 11 residues. V was cut by 5 bases and J by 7 bases, with 9 bases left in between. CDR3 in amino acids: CAWASRNEQFF. In nucleotides, the CDR3 is TGTGCCTGGGCGAGCCGGAATGAGCAGTTCTTC.

This clonotype occurred a few times. This chain links TRBV5-1 with TRBJ1-4; D might be TRBD1 (5 bases). Germline lookup yields CDR1 SGHRS and CDR2 YFSETQ. The CDR3 runs to 14 residues. V was shortened by 0 bases and J by 12 bases, with 15 bases between the two germline ends. The CDR3 nucleotides are TGCGCCAGCAGCTTGGACGTTGGCTCGGGGGAACTGTTTTTT. Translated: CASSLDVGSGELFF.

The gene calls are TRBV10-3 and TRBJ2-4; a possible D gene is TRBD1 (6 bases). V lost 3 bases and J lost 2, with 8 bases in between. The CDR3 is 14 amino acids. Germline CDR1 and CDR2: ENHRY and SYGVKD. The CDR3 protein is CAISEDRSKNIQYF. Here the CDR3 DNA reads TGTGCCATCAGTGAAGACAGGTCCAAAAACATTCAGTACTTC.